Listed below are T cell receptor beta chains from one sample, sequenced in a study of T cell responses to AZD1222 COVID-19 vaccine. Sequencing used immunoSEQ multiplex PCR; TCRdb keeps in-frame clones, though not all of them. The sample holds 90,000 to 95,000 clones, approximately 91% seen once. The material sequenced was peripheral blood, taken on day 0 of AZD1222 vaccination. These receptors came from an adult in good health. The CDR3 runs from the conserved cysteine through the conserved F or W. D genes are given only for firm matches. Clone size is shown for a subset of rows, as once, few, many or a class of expanded clone.

J,D,size,V,CDR3,DNA
TRBJ1-6,NA,NA,TRBV4-1,CASSQSDSYNSPLHF,TGCGCCAGCAGCCAATCAGATTCCTATAATTCACCCCTCCACTTT
TRBJ2-1,NA,NA,TRBV7-9,CASSDRSGLYNEQFF,TGTGCCAGCAGCGACAGATCAGGGTTATACAATGAGCAGTTCTTC
TRBJ1-2,NA,NA,TRBV4-1,CASSQDGRGGYGYTF,TGCGCCAGCAGCCAAGATGGGCGGGGCGGGTATGGCTACACCTTC
TRBJ1-3,NA,once,TRBV18,CASSPGVTYTIYF,TGTGCCAGCTCACCAGGGGTGACCTACACCATATATTTT
TRBJ2-2,TRBD2,NA,TRBV7-6,CASSPPAGGSAGELFF,TGTGCCAGCAGCCCGCCGGCGGGAGGATCCGCCGGGGAGCTGTTTTTT
TRBJ2-1,NA,NA,TRBV6-5,CASTHGLISYNEQFF,TGTGCCAGCACCCACGGACTTATCTCCTACAATGAGCAGTTCTTC
TRBJ2-2,NA,NA,TRBV19,CASSLAGTMDTGELFF,TGTGCCAGTAGTCTCGCCGGGACCATGGACACCGGGGAGCTGTTTTTT
TRBJ2-3,NA,NA,TRBV20-1,CSEREADTQYF,TGCAGTGAGAGAGAGGCAGATACGCAGTATTTT
TRBJ1-1,NA,NA,TRBV7-9,CASSEHPDEAFF,TGTGCCAGCTCGGAACACCCCGATGAAGCTTTCTTT
TRBJ1-5,TRBD1,NA,TRBV7-9,CASSASGTGFQPQHF,TGTGCCAGCAGCGCCTCCGGGACAGGGTTTCAGCCCCAGCATTTT
TRBJ1-5,TRBD1,NA,TRBV19,CASSQGGQPQHF,TGTGCCAGTAGCCAGGGGGGACAGCCCCAGCATTTT
TRBJ1-2,NA,once,TRBV19,CASSIIRHGYTF,TGTGCCAGTAGTATTATCAGGCACGGCTACACCTTC
TRBJ1-2,NA,NA,TRBV7-3,CASSPGSANYGYTF,TGTGCCAGCAGCCCCGGGTCCGCTAACTATGGCTACACCTTC
TRBJ1-4,TRBD1,NA,TRBV18,CASSPRQGMGATNEKLFF,TGTGCCAGCTCACCCCGACAGGGGATGGGGGCAACTAATGAAAAACTGTTTTTT
TRBJ2-5,NA,NA,TRBV4-2,CASSQETQPGLQETQYF,TGTGCCAGCAGCCAAGAGACTCAGCCAGGCCTCCAAGAGACCCAGTACTTC
TRBJ2-7,NA,NA,TRBV19,CASSPRPITTYEQYF,TGTGCCAGTAGCCCAAGACCGATAACAACCTACGAGCAGTACTTC
TRBJ2-2,NA,NA,TRBV7-9,CASSSGELFF,TGTGCCAGCAGCTCCGGGGAGCTGTTTTTT
TRBJ2-1,TRBD2,NA,TRBV2,CASSLSGGPYNEQFF,TGTGCCAGCAGCCTTAGCGGGGGGCCGTACAATGAGCAGTTCTTC
TRBJ1-1,NA,NA,TRBV4-3,CASSQVGAGAEAFF,TGCGCCAGCAGCCAAGTGGGGGCGGGGGCTGAAGCTTTCTTT
TRBJ2-2,TRBD2,NA,TRBV7-2,CASSSGLAGAGELFF,TGTGCCAGCAGCTCGGGACTAGCGGGAGCCGGGGAGCTGTTTTTT
TRBJ2-1,TRBD2,NA,TRBV18,CASSLSASGGSYNEQFF,TGTGCCAGCTCACTCTCGGCTAGCGGAGGCTCCTACAATGAGCAGTTCTTC
TRBJ1-2,NA,NA,TRBV5-1,CASSLGGYGYGYTF,TGCGCCAGCAGCTTGGGGGGGTACGGCTACGGCTACACCTTC
TRBJ2-2,NA,NA,TRBV6-4,CASSRNTGELFF,TGTGCCAGCAGCCGGAACACCGGGGAGCTGTTTTTT
TRBJ1-1,NA,NA,TRBV11-3,CASSLGGRRSEAFF,TGTGCCAGCAGCTTAGGCGGGAGGCGCAGTGAAGCTTTCTTT
TRBJ1-2,NA,NA,TRBV4-2,CASSQFDTSAQYGYTF,TGTGCCAGCAGCCAATTCGATACCTCGGCGCAATATGGCTACACCTTC
TRBJ2-4,TRBD2,NA,TRBV3-1/TRBV3-2,CASSQGVFSGGAAKNIQYF,TGTGCCAGCAGCCAGGGAGTCTTTAGCGGGGGGGCCGCCAAAAACATTCAGTACTTC
TRBJ2-2,TRBD2,once,TRBV6-4,CASSLSGATGELFF,TGTGCCAGCAGCCTAAGCGGGGCAACCGGGGAGCTGTTTTTT
TRBJ1-1,TRBD1,NA,TRBV3-1/TRBV3-2,CASSPGTAIPEAFF,TGTGCCAGCAGCCCAGGGACAGCGATCCCCGAAGCTTTCTTT
TRBJ2-1,TRBD2,NA,TRBV19,CASRLAGGPPYNEQFF,TGTGCCAGCAGACTAGCGGGGGGCCCCCCTTACAATGAGCAGTTCTTC
TRBJ1-1,NA,NA,TRBV5-1,CASSFQGLNTEAFF,TGCGCCAGCAGCTTTCAAGGGTTGAACACTGAAGCTTTCTTT
TRBJ2-2,NA,NA,TRBV29-1,CSVTANTGELFF,TGCAGCGTTACCGCGAACACCGGGGAGCTGTTTTTT
TRBJ2-3,NA,NA,TRBV4-3,CASSQDGTSTDTQYF,TGCGCCAGCAGCCAAGACGGAACGAGCACAGATACGCAGTATTTT
TRBJ1-2,NA,NA,TRBV13,CASSTIRGRSYGYTF,TGTGCCAGCAGCACTATTAGGGGTCGCAGCTATGGCTACACCTTC
TRBJ2-1,NA,NA,TRBV10-3,CAINERADNEQFF,TGTGCCATCAACGAGCGGGCCGACAATGAGCAGTTCTTC
TRBJ1-1,NA,few,TRBV3-1/TRBV3-2,CASSLTGGLGGTEAFF,TGTGCCAGCAGCCTTACCGGGGGACTGGGGGGGACTGAAGCTTTCTTT
TRBJ2-7,NA,NA,TRBV3-1/TRBV3-2,CASSQSVEQYF,TGTGCCAGCAGCCAAAGCGTCGAGCAGTACTTC
TRBJ2-3,TRBD2,NA,TRBV4-1,CASSQVGSGSTDTQYF,TGCGCCAGCAGCCAAGTGGGTAGCGGGAGCACAGATACGCAGTATTTT
TRBJ1-1,TRBD1,once,TRBV2,CASSGTGKTPSGAFF,TGTGCCAGCAGTGGGACAGGGAAAACCCCTTCTGGAGCTTTCTTT
TRBJ1-2,NA,NA,TRBV9,CASSVIEGGGYTF,TGTGCCAGCAGCGTTATAGAGGGAGGAGGCTACACCTTC
TRBJ2-7,NA,NA,TRBV10-3,CATAGQESSYEQYF,TGTGCCACAGCGGGACAGGAGAGCTCCTACGAGCAGTACTTC
TRBJ1-2,NA,NA,TRBV18,CASSPPGRDGYTF,TGTGCCAGCTCACCACCTGGCAGGGATGGCTACACCTTC
TRBJ2-3,NA,NA,TRBV7-3,CASSSGGTDTQYF,TGTGCCAGCAGCTCCGGGGGCACAGATACGCAGTATTTT
TRBJ1-2,NA,NA,TRBV11-2,CASSPGFGGYTF,TGTGCCAGCAGCCCAGGGTTTGGAGGCTACACCTTC